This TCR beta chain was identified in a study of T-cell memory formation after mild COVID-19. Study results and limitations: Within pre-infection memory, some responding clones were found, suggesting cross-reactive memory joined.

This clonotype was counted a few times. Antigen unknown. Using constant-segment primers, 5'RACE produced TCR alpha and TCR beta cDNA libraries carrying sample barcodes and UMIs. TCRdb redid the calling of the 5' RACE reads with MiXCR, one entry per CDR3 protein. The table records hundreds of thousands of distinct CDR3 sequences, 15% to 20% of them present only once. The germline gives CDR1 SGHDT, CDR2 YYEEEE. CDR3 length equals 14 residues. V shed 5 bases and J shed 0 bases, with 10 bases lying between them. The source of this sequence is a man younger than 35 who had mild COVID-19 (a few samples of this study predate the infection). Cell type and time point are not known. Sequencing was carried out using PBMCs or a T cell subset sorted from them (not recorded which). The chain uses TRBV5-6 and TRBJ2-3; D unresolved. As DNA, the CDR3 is TGTGCCAGCAGTCCCCCCATCAGCACAGATACGCAGTATTTT. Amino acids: CASSPPISTDTQYF. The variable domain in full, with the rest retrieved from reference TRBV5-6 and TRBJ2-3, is DAGVTQSPTHLIKTRGQQVTLRCSPKSGHDTVSWYQQALGQGPQFIFQYYEEEERQRGNFPDRFSGHQFPNYSSELNVNALLLGDSALYLCASSPPISTDTQYFGPGTRLTVL.